These T cell receptor beta chains were read from a single sample in a study of blood T cell repertoires in COVID-19. Only in-frame clones appear in the TCRdb table, and some are missing; sequencing was by immunoSEQ multiplex PCR. This table has some 150,000 clones, 80% appearing once. Source material: peripheral blood. These receptors were collected from a man in his 60s with active or convalescent COVID-19. Both conserved end residues are part of each CDR3. A D gene is named only where the DNA matches it firmly. Only part of the rows carry a size: once, few, many, or a class if the clone is expanded.

TGTGCCACCAGTGATTTGCAAGTGGGACTAGCGGGAGAAATGAGTGAGCAGTTCTTC CATSDLQVGLAGEMSEQFF TRBV24-1 . TRBJ2-1 TRBD2
TGTGCCAGCAGTCGGGACAGGGGGGACACCGGGGAGCTGTTTTTT CASSRDRGDTGELFF TRBV28 . TRBJ2-2 TRBD1
TGTGCCAGCTCACCTACCCCGGACAGGAGAGCCAATGAGCAGTTCTTC CASSPTPDRRANEQFF TRBV18 . TRBJ2-1 TRBD1
TGTGCCAGCAGCCAAGACTTAGCCGCCCAAGATACGCAGTATTTT CASSQDLAAQDTQYF TRBV3-1/TRBV3-2 . TRBJ2-3 .
TGTGCCAGCAGCGTAACGTGGGGAGTTGGAACAGATACGCAGTATTTT CASSVTWGVGTDTQYF TRBV9 . TRBJ2-3 .
TGCAGCGCCGCAAGTCGGGGTGGCACTGAAGCTTTCTTT CSAASRGGTEAFF TRBV29-1 . TRBJ1-1 .
TGTGCCAGCAGCGATACATTGGAGCAGTACTTC CASSDTLEQYF TRBV11-1 . TRBJ2-7 .
TGTGCTAGTGGTCTAGGACAGGGCAAGCAGTACTTC CASGLGQGKQYF TRBV12-5 . TRBJ2-7 TRBD1
TGTGCCAGCAGCTTACAACAGGGAGCTAATGAAAAACTGTTTTTT CASSLQQGANEKLFF TRBV11-2 few TRBJ1-4 .
TGCGCCAGCAGCCGGAACGGACAGGGGGACATAAATGAGCAGTTCTTC CASSRNGQGDINEQFF TRBV5-1 . TRBJ2-1 TRBD1
TGTGCCAGCAGCCCAGGGACTAGCGGGAGGTACGGCGTGCAGTACTTC CASSPGTSGRYGVQYF TRBV5-4 . TRBJ2-7 TRBD2
TGTGCCAGCAGCCAAGTCGGGGGTACTAATGAAAAACTGTTTTTT CASSQVGGTNEKLFF TRBV16 . TRBJ1-4 .
TGTGCCAGCAGCTTGGTACAGACTGAAGCTTTCTTT CASSLVQTEAFF TRBV5-6 . TRBJ1-1 .
TGTGCCAGCAGTTTAATGGCAGGGGATTATCAGCCCCAGCATTTT CASSLMAGDYQPQHF TRBV27 . TRBJ1-5 .
TGTGCCAGCAGCTTAAGAGGGCCTGGACAGCAGTACTTC CASSLRGPGQQYF TRBV7-2 . TRBJ2-7 .
TGTGCCAGCAGTTACTCACGCAATATTCGGGCAGGGGGCGCGAGCACTGAAGCTTTCTTT CASSYSRNIRAGGASTEAFF TRBV6-2/TRBV6-3 . TRBJ1-1 TRBD1
TGTGCCAGCTCACGAGACAGGAACACTGAAGCTTTCTTT CASSRDRNTEAFF TRBV18 . TRBJ1-1 .
TGTGCCAGCACCTACAATCGCAGGGAACTCTCCTACGAGCAGTACTTC CASTYNRRELSYEQYF TRBV6-6 . TRBJ2-7 .
TGTGCCAGCAGTGACGGGACTAGCCTCACAGATACGCAGTATTTT CASSDGTSLTDTQYF TRBV6-4 large TRBJ2-3 TRBD2
TGTGCCAGCAGCCAAGAGTTTATGGCTAGCGGGACCGAGGACACAGATACGCAGTATTTT CASSQEFMASGTEDTDTQYF TRBV4-2 . TRBJ2-3 TRBD2
TGTGCCAGCTCAACAGGACAGTCCCAAGAGACCCAGTACTTC CASSTGQSQETQYF TRBV18 . TRBJ2-5 .
TGTGCCAGCAGTTTTACAGGTAAACTTGAAGCTTTCTTT CASSFTGKLEAFF TRBV2 . TRBJ1-1 .
TGTGCCAGCTCACGGGGACAGGGTTCGGATACCTACGAGCAGTACTTC CASSRGQGSDTYEQYF TRBV18 . TRBJ2-7 TRBD1
TGCAGCGGGAGGGACGGTAATTCACCCCTCCACTTT CSGRDGNSPLHF TRBV29-1 . TRBJ1-6 .
TGCGCCAGCAGCCAAGATAGCCCTAGCGGGAGTGGGACCGGGGAGCTGTTTTTT CASSQDSPSGSGTGELFF TRBV4-3 . TRBJ2-2 TRBD2
TGTGCCACCAGCAGCCGAACAGGGGGAGGCTACACCTTC CATSSRTGGGYTF TRBV15 . TRBJ1-2 TRBD1
TGTGCCAGCAGCTTGGCCCGGGTGAGGGATCTTAATACAGATACGCAGTATTTT CASSLARVRDLNTDTQYF TRBV5-5 . TRBJ2-3 .
TGTGCCTGGAGGCAGTTAACGGGAGGTTGGGATGAGCAGTTCTTC CAWRQLTGGWDEQFF TRBV30 . TRBJ2-1 TRBD2
TGTGCCAGCAGCTTGAGCCCCGGGACAGGGAATGAAAAACTGTTTTTT CASSLSPGTGNEKLFF TRBV5-4 . TRBJ1-4 TRBD1
TGCGCCCGTTCATTCCCGGGAACCAACACCGGGGAGCTGTTTTTT CARSFPGTNTGELFF TRBV10-1 . TRBJ2-2 .
TGTGCCAGCAGTTTACCGTCCTACGGCGGGGGGCGAAGTCTGAACACTGAAGCTTTCTTT CASSLPSYGGGRSLNTEAFF TRBV28 . TRBJ1-1 .
TGTGCCAGCAGCCGGCAGGGTTCGCTTTCTGAAGCTTTCTTT CASSRQGSLSEAFF TRBV27 . TRBJ1-1 .
TGTGCCAGCAGCTTAGAACGGGGGATGAATACGCAGTATTTT CASSLERGMNTQYF TRBV7-2 . TRBJ2-3 .
TGTGCCAGCTCACCACAAGCTAGCAATCAGCCCCAGCATTTT CASSPQASNQPQHF TRBV18 . TRBJ1-5 .
TGTGCCAGCAGTTACTCGACAGGGGGCGAGCAGTACTTC CASSYSTGGEQYF TRBV6-5 . TRBJ2-7 TRBD1